This T cell receptor beta chain was found in a study of T cells in Graves' hyperthyroidism and ophthalmopathy. RNA transcripts provided the source from which TCR beta CDR3 regions were amplified. During a first-round RT-PCR of the TCR CDR3, the HTBI primer set was used. TCRdb reprocessed the multiplex PCR reads via MiXCR and lists one record per CDR3 protein. Among some 550,000 distinct CDR3 sequences listed, around 20% were seen once. The table lists this clonotype with many counts. CDR3 length: 15 residues. V shed 0 bases, J shed 4 bases, and the junction held 5 bases outside the gene matches. Germline V lookup: CDR1 SGHAT, CDR2 FQNNGV.

The origin of this receptor is a man in his late teens or twenties with Graves' hyperthyroidism. Sequenced input: blood. V and J are TRBV11-2 and TRBJ1-1; 7 nucleotides match TRBD1. The CDR3 DNA follows: TGTGCCAGCAGCTTAGAGGGAGGGGGCGGCACTGAAGCTTTCTTT. Amino acids: CASSLEGGGGTEAFF.